This entry lists 22 T cell receptor beta chains sequenced from one sample in a study of T cells in Graves' hyperthyroidism and ophthalmopathy. The CDR3 regions of TCR beta were amplified from RNA transcripts. HTBI primers were used for first-round RT-PCR of the TCR CDR3. Using its own MiXCR run on the multiplex PCR reads, TCRdb lists one record per CDR3 protein. Here the sample spans some 490,000 distinct CDR3 sequences, approximately 23% being singletons. The sample comprised blood. The receptors shown here come from a woman aged 70 to 79 with Graves' ophthalmopathy.

The chain recombines TRBV5-1 with TRBJ2-7, with D perhaps TRBD2 (5 bases). Germline V gene data show CDR1 as SGHRS and CDR2 as YFSETQ. The CDR3 contains 14 residues. Trimming took off 0 bases at V and 3 bases at J, with 10 bases between the two ends. The CDR3: CASSLGGSYYEQYF. In DNA, the CDR3 is TGCGCCAGCAGCTTGGGAGGGAGCTACTACGAGCAGTACTTC.

The J gene is TRBJ2-1, the V gene TRBV7-6; D is possibly TRBD2 (6 bases). Trimming shortened V by 1 base and J by 1 base, and 11 bases separated the two germline ends. This CDR3 is built from 16 residues. The germline gives CDR1 SGHVS, CDR2 FNYEAQ. In nucleotides, the CDR3 is TGTGCCAGCAGCTTAGGGGTAGCGGCGTCCTACAATGAGCAGTTCTTC. It is translated as CASSLGVAASYNEQFF.

This clonotype occurred many times. CDR3 nucleotides: TGTGCCAGCAGTCCCCCCGGGGGGCGTACAGATACGCAGTATTTT. It specifies CASSPPGGRTDTQYF. The genes are TRBV12-3 or TRBV12-4 and TRBJ2-3, with D tentatively TRBD2 (7 bases). The CDR3 length is 15 residues. The V and J ends lost 5 bases and 3 bases respectively, with 15 bases between them.

This clonotype was counted ten times or more. The chain combines TRBV6-1 with TRBJ1-1; D is ambiguous. V lost 7 bases to trimming and J lost 0 bases, with 9 bases between them. The germline V gene has CDR1 MNHNS and CDR2 SASEGT. There are 13 residues in the CDR3. In DNA form, the CDR3 reads TGTGCCAGCACTCGGCACTTGAACACTGAAGCTTTCTTT. It encodes CASTRHLNTEAFF.

This clonotype was picked up many times. This chain links TRBV2 with TRBJ2-5; TRBD2 matches at 11 bases. Germline lookup yields CDR1 SNHLY and CDR2 FYNNEI. V lost 4 bases and J lost 5; bases outside the gene matches: 6. CDR3 length: 15 amino acids. Here the CDR3 DNA reads TGTGCCAGCAGTGTAACTAGCGGGAGCCAGGAGACCCAGTACTTC. It encodes CASSVTSGSQETQYF.

This clonotype appeared many times. The chain has TRBV27 and TRBJ1-2; maybe TRBD1 (6 bases). The CDR3 sequence is 13 residues long. Germline values: CDR1 MNHEY, CDR2 SMNVEV (reference sequence). V dropped 6 bases and J dropped 2 bases, with 10 bases sitting between them. CDR3 loop: CASSHTGNYGYTF. CDR3 bases: TGTGCCAGCAGCCACACAGGGAACTATGGCTACACCTTC.

This clonotype was seen repeatedly, ten times or more. V gene TRBV6-1 combines with J gene TRBJ1-1; 7 positions agree with TRBD1. The CDR3 has 15 residues. Germline V gene sequence: CDR1 MNHNS, CDR2 SASEGT. V lost 5 bases, J lost 8 bases, and 14 bases stayed unmatched. CDR3 in amino acids: CASSSSHSQGREAFF. The CDR3 DNA follows: TGTGCCAGCAGTTCTTCTCATTCACAGGGGAGGGAAGCTTTCTTT.

Remarks on this clonotype: A much larger clone lies a single base off, so this may be a read error. Since the CDR3 does not end with the conserved phenylalanine or tryptophan, this likely comes from a read error. The chain is built from TRBV30 and TRBJ2-2, with no clear D. Germline V gives CDR1 GTSNPN, CDR2 SVGIG (reference sequence). V was trimmed by 2 bases and J by 1 base, leaving 8 bases between them. The CDR3 is made up of 14 amino acids. In nucleotides, the CDR3 is TGTGCCTGGAGTAGGCTACTGAACACCGGGGAGCTGTTTCTT. This gives the protein CAWSRLLNTGELFL.

This clonotype was picked up a small number of times. CDR3 nucleotide sequence: TGTGCCAGCAGTTTATTTTCTACAGGGGGCTTAGACATTCAGTACTTC. It is translated as CASSLFSTGGLDIQYF. V gene TRBV28 combines with J gene TRBJ2-4; 9 positions agree with TRBD1. CDR3 length: 16 residues. V lost 1 base and J lost 8; bases outside the gene matches: 9. Germline lookup yields CDR1 MDHEN and CDR2 SYDVKM. The variable domain in full, completed from reference TRBV28 and TRBJ2-4, reads DVKVTQSSRYLVKRTGEKVFLECVQDMDHENMFWYRQDPGLGLRLIYFSYDVKMKEKGDIPEGYSVSREKKERFSLILESASTNQTSMYLCASSLFSTGGLDIQYFGAGTRLSVL.

The sample holds one count of this clonotype. The chain uses TRBV20-1 and TRBJ2-1; TRBD2 matches at 7 bases. J was trimmed by 4 bases and V by 7 bases; bases with no gene match: 13. Germline V lookup: CDR1 DFQATT, CDR2 SNEGSKA (reference sequence). The CDR3 covers 15 residues. The CDR3 region is CSVTLSSGIYNEQFF. The CDR3 DNA follows: TGCAGTGTCACTCTTTCCAGCGGGATTTACAATGAGCAGTTCTTC.

The chain couples TRBV7-2 to TRBJ2-7, with D perhaps matching TRBD2 (6 bases). V lost 3 bases and J 3 bases, leaving 9 bases between the germline ends. This CDR3 spans 13 amino acids. In germline, CDR1 is SGHTA, CDR2 FQGNSA. CDR3 protein: CASSLGLLYEQYF. The CDR3 DNA sequence: TGTGCCAGCAGCTTGGGACTCCTCTACGAGCAGTACTTC.

The chain couples TRBV7-2 to TRBJ2-1, with a possible D match to TRBD1 (5 bases). Germline lookup yields CDR1 SGHTA and CDR2 FQGNSA. CDR3 length equals 16 residues. The germline V and J ends were trimmed by 6 bases and 4 bases, with 19 bases remaining between them. CDR3 protein: CASRARAAGGYNEQFF. Written as DNA, the CDR3 is TGTGCCAGCAGGGCCAGGGCGGCCGGCGGTTACAATGAGCAGTTCTTC. The variable domain in full, completed from reference TRBV7-2 and TRBJ2-1, reads GAGVSQSPSNKVTEKGKDVELRCDPISGHTALYWYRQSLGQGLEFLIYFQGNSAPDKSGLPSDRFSAERTGGSVSTLTIQRTQQEDSAVYLCASRARAAGGYNEQFFGPGTRLTVL.

The chain is built from TRBV20-1 and TRBJ2-7; D gene uncertain. The CDR3 extends over 13 amino acids. V dropped 3 bases and J dropped 3 bases, with 12 bases sitting between them. Per the germline V gene, CDR1 is DFQATT and CDR2 is SNEGSKA (reference sequence). CDR3 nucleotide sequence: TGCAGTGCTAGTCGGTCCCTCGACTACGAGCAGTACTTC. It specifies CSASRSLDYEQYF.

This clonotype was observed a handful of times. This sequence joins TRBV6-1 and TRBJ2-5; possible D gene TRBD2, 5 bases. Trimming cost V 3 bases and J 4 bases, with 12 bases left between them. CDR3 length: 14 amino acids. The V gene's germline CDR1 is MNHNS and CDR2 SASEGT. Here the CDR3 DNA reads TGTGCCAGCAGTGAGCCCCCCGGGGTAGAGACCCAGTACTTC. Residues: CASSEPPGVETQYF.

This clonotype was counted at least ten times. The chain combines TRBV2 with TRBJ2-2, with unresolved D. Trimming stripped 1 base from V and 0 bases from J, with 6 bases between. This CDR3 comprises 15 residues. CDR1 is SNHLY and CDR2 is FYNNEI in the germline V gene. CDR3 amino acids: CASSEGLANTGELFF. The CDR3 bases are TGTGCCAGCAGTGAAGGACTCGCGAACACCGGGGAGCTGTTTTTT.

The chain uses TRBV7-9 and TRBJ2-3; possibly TRBD2 for D (6 bases). Trimming cost V 4 bases and J 2 bases, with 13 bases left between them. Germline values: CDR1 SEHNR, CDR2 FQNEAQ (reference sequence). There are 15 residues in the CDR3. In DNA, the CDR3 is TGTGCCAGCAGCTATCGCGGGCGGGACACAGATACGCAGTATTTT. This encodes CASSYRGRDTDTQYF.

With regard to this clonotype: At one end, the junction sequence differs from germline, possibly due to a read error. The J gene is TRBJ2-7, the V gene TRBV20-1; 8 bases align to TRBD2. Germline assignment: CDR1 DFQATT and CDR2 SNEGSKA (reference sequence). CDR3 length: 14 amino acids. CDR3 sequence: CSAGVAGKGNEQHF. The CDR3 coding sequence is TGCAGTGCTGGGGTAGCGGGAAAAGGGAACGAGCAGCACTTC.

This clonotype was observed many times. The chain couples TRBV30 to TRBJ2-4, with D tentatively TRBD1 (6 bases). In germline, CDR1 is GTSNPN, CDR2 SVGIG (reference sequence). The CDR3 length is 13 residues. The ends were cut back, 4 bases at V and 7 bases at J, with 14 bases in the middle. This CDR3 reads CAWTRDTGNIQYF. CDR3 nucleotide sequence: TGTGCCTGGACTAGGGACACCGGGAACATTCAGTACTTC.

Only a few counts were recorded for this clonotype. This chain uses TRBV6-7 with TRBJ2-1; no firm D call. TRBV6-7 is annotated as an ORF whose role is uncertain. V was clipped by 2 bases and J by 0 bases, with 11 bases between them. The CDR3 totals 16 residues. DNA of the CDR3: TGTGCCAGCAGTTACGACACGTTATACTCCTACAATGAGCAGTTCTTC. Amino acids: CASSYDTLYSYNEQFF.

This clonotype has ten or more counts. This rearrangement joins TRBV12-3 or TRBV12-4 to TRBJ1-1, with D tentatively TRBD1 (5 bases). V dropped 6 bases and J dropped 2 bases, with 13 bases sitting between them. There are 14 residues in the CDR3. CDR3: CASRGGTPNTEAFF. CDR3 sequence (DNA): TGTGCCAGCAGAGGCGGGACGCCAAACACTGAAGCTTTCTTT.

This clonotype occurred a few times. The V call is TRBV2, the J call TRBJ1-4; 7 nucleotides line up with TRBD1. The CDR3 has 15 residues. The trim removed 7 bases at V and 4 bases at J, leaving 9 bases unmatched. Germline V gene sequence: CDR1 SNHLY, CDR2 FYNNEI. For the CDR3, the DNA is TGTGCCAGCACCAAAGGACAGGTCGATAATGAAAAACTGTTTTTT. Its protein is CASTKGQVDNEKLFF.

V is TRBV19 and J is TRBJ1-2; D remains ambiguous. V shed 7 bases and J shed 3 bases, with 12 bases lying between them. From germline, CDR1 is LNHDA and CDR2 SQIVND (reference sequence). The CDR3 totals 13 residues. In nucleotides, the CDR3 is TGTGCCAGTACAACCAGGCAGGACTATGGCTACACCTTC. Amino acid sequence: CASTTRQDYGYTF.